This entry features one T cell receptor beta chain sequence. Its antigen is not identified. The data were taken from a study of Graves' ophthalmopathy and Graves' hyperthyroidism. Study conclusions and caveats: Blood samples also showed most expanded thyroid clonotypes exceeding 0.001 frequency. Separation of ophthalmopathy from stable hyperthyroidism was achieved by a 13-signature model, at around 88% sensitivity and just over 80% specificity.

The CDR3 totals 13 residues. The germline gives CDR1 LNHDA, CDR2 SQIVND (reference sequence). Trimming pared 3 bases from V and 3 bases from J, leaving 8 bases between. Certain patients were not enrolled. These were patients with other autoimmune diseases, uncontrolled infections, pregnancy or lactation. Amplification from RNA transcripts yielded the TCR beta CDR3 regions. Second-round multiplex PCR came after a first-round RT-PCR that employed HTBI primers. MiXCR was run by TCRdb on the multiplex PCR reads, yielding one entry per CDR3 protein. The profile covers a few hundred thousand distinct CDR3 sequences, with around 20% appearing a single time and 1.6% taken by the ten largest.

The sample consisted of peripheral blood. This clonotype was obtained from a woman aged 18-29 years with Graves' ophthalmopathy. This chain joins TRBV19 and TRBJ2-5; no reliable D call. CDR3 DNA sequence: TGTGCCAGTAGTATCACCGTGGAAGAGACCCAGTACTTC. It specifies CASSITVEETQYF.